This TCR beta chain was retrieved from a study of low-dose radiotherapy and immunotherapy resistance in tumors. Study details: Cohort 1 got 0.5 Gy per fraction every 2 weeks, 6.5 Gy in total. Cyclophosphamide infusions of 200 mg/m2 came every two weeks, one day before radiation-immunotherapy.

The CDR3 covers 14 residues. V shed 5 bases and J shed 2 bases, with 13 bases lying between them. CDR1 is SGHTA and CDR2 is FQGNSA in the germline V gene. Regarding time point: before trial treatment. Each donor was administered nivolumab, ipilimumab, aspirin, low-dose cyclophosphamide and low-dose radiotherapy. Tumors of eligible patients were advanced, solid and lacking tumor-infiltrating lymphocytes. TRAV- and TRBV-specific primers were used for first-strand cDNA, which covered alpha and beta chains. Over approximately 20 PCR cycles, TCRs were amplified from a constant-region primer and V-primer adapter. TCRdb itself ran the reads through MiXCR, one entry per CDR3 protein. The data hold tens of thousands of distinct CDR3 sequences, with roughly 29% observed a single time. At least ten counts were recorded for this clonotype.

The sequence was collected from a male donor with rectosigmoid adenocarcinoma. The V gene is TRBV7-2, the J gene TRBJ2-7, with a tentative D call TRBD1 (5 bases). Sequenced here: PBMCs, sampled before treatment. CDR3 in DNA: TGTGCCAGCAGCCGCCAGGGTTATCCCTACGAGCAGTACTTC. Translated, it gives CASSRQGYPYEQYF.